These T cell receptor beta chains were read from a single sample in a study of Graves' ophthalmopathy and Graves' hyperthyroidism. TCRdb fed the multiplex PCR reads into MiXCR, producing one record per CDR3 protein. The sample holds roughly 380,000 distinct CDR3 sequences; roughly 15% are singletons and the top ten take about 7%. Specimen: peripheral blood. These receptors originate from a woman aged 18-30 years with stable Graves' hyperthyroidism. CDR3s leave out the opening cysteine and the closing phenylalanine or tryptophan. Fields, in order: V gene, J gene, CDR3 protein.

v_gene: TRBV5-1; j_gene: TRBJ2-2; CDR3aa: ASRDRGVTGELF
v_gene: TRBV24-1; j_gene: TRBJ2-5; CDR3aa: ATSDSVETQY
v_gene: TRBV11-3; j_gene: TRBJ2-5; CDR3aa: ASSSRVRQETQY
v_gene: TRBV15; j_gene: TRBJ1-1; CDR3aa: ATSMGQEAF
v_gene: TRBV4-2; j_gene: TRBJ1-1; CDR3aa: ASSQERTGDTEAF
v_gene: TRBV2; j_gene: TRBJ2-6; CDR3aa: ASSEEVFTGANVLT
v_gene: TRBV10-2; j_gene: TRBJ2-3; CDR3aa: ASSLLAGTDTQY
v_gene: TRBV7-8; j_gene: TRBJ1-2; CDR3aa: ASSGQDYGYT
v_gene: TRBV7-3; j_gene: TRBJ1-1; CDR3aa: ASSLYLNTEAC
v_gene: TRBV20-1; j_gene: TRBJ2-7; CDR3aa: SASDPGSPDEQY
v_gene: TRBV6-5; j_gene: TRBJ1-1; CDR3aa: ASTPGVGNTEAF
v_gene: TRBV6-1; j_gene: TRBJ2-7; CDR3aa: ASSVSEYEQY
v_gene: TRBV19; j_gene: TRBJ1-5; CDR3aa: ASSEGRQPQH
v_gene: TRBV18; j_gene: TRBJ1-3; CDR3aa: ASSTGFGSGNTIY
v_gene: TRBV12-3/TRBV12-4; j_gene: TRBJ2-2; CDR3aa: ASSLTGGGGELF
v_gene: TRBV6-2/TRBV6-3; j_gene: TRBJ1-2; CDR3aa: ASSPGDVGGYT
v_gene: TRBV27; j_gene: TRBJ2-7; CDR3aa: ASSKDRGVYEQY